This T cell receptor beta chain was identified during a study of cytomegalovirus exposure and HLA in healthy donors. About the study: Researchers previously reported finding 90 million to 130 million unique TCR beta sequences from some 180 million T cells. The study's findings and limits: Upon later analysis, TCR association rates were observed to vary by HLA locus, being highest for DRB1 and lowest for HLA-C. TCR beta chains numbering 164 were designated cytomegalovirus-associated. An analysis that was carried out later associated 15,000 to 20,000 TCR beta sequences with HLA alleles at 0.05 false discovery rate.

This CDR3 has 15 amino acids. The germline V gene encodes CDR1 SGHRS and CDR2 YFSETQ. Trimming at V came to 1 base and at J to 2 bases, leaving 6 bases not matched to a gene. Worth noting for this clone: What it binds is unknown.

PCR employed 60 Vbeta and 13 Jbeta primers. Produced via immunoSEQ multiplex PCR; TCRdb's table is partial and in-frame only. Among 150,000 to 200,000 clones, around 82% were seen once, and the ten largest hold 2% to 3%. The chain joins TRBV5-1 to TRBJ2-7, with 7 bases identical to TRBD1. The sequencing input was PBMCs. This receptor was obtained from a woman in her thirties in good health and CMV-seropositive. As DNA, the CDR3 is TGCGCCAGCAGCTTGTCCCCAGGGGGAGCCTACGAGCAGTACTTC. Protein product: CASSLSPGGAYEQYF.